The present T cell receptor beta chain was sequenced within a study of T cell repertoires in ileal Crohn's disease (dated by TCRdb to about 2019). About the study as a whole: The median duration of disease was around 7.3 years, and at the time of surgery around 35% of patients were active smokers. A total of 171 mucosal samples from some 50 patients were sequenced, collected from several sites on the surgical specimen as well as at postoperative endoscopy. Endoscopic postoperative recurrence was defined as a Rutgeerts score above i0. Running in parallel with the study was a multicentre cohort set up to find predictors of early endoscopic recurrence following ileocolonic resection. All patients had surgery for a complication: stricturing disease in 61% and penetrating disease in about 40%. Roughly half of the patients were given postoperative therapy, with about a dozen receiving thiopurines and fewer than 20 receiving anti-TNF agents. A prospective multicentre cohort supplied the roughly 57 Crohn's disease patients whose TCR repertoires were analysed. Results and caveats for the whole study, not just this receptor: Mucosal CD4 and CD8 T cells were sorted and sequenced only in a subgroup of patients, whose size was not stated. A significantly higher proportion of clonal expansions was observed in active smokers at surgery than in non-smokers (about 25% vs 18%, p=0.02). Endoscopic recurrence was linked to a higher percentage of high-frequency clones at surgery, and recurrence occurred in every patient whose clonality exceeded 26.8% (18/57). Sorted CD8 T cells carried more high-frequency clones than CD4 T cells, suggesting mucosal expansions were mainly CD8.

Adults with ileal or ileocolonic Crohn's disease and an indication for ileocolonic resection were eligible for inclusion. Whole ileal mucosal biopsies were stored frozen at -80°C before DNA extraction. Genomic DNA was extracted from frozen whole biopsies using a TRizol-based method and was quantified with a NanoDrop 2000 spectrophotometer. Concerning this clone: No antigen is known for it. The sample holds no much larger clone one base away, and base qualities are not on file.

CDR1 SGHRS and CDR2 YFSETQ were looked up in the germline V gene. The junction shows trimming of 0 bases on V and 1 base on J, and the gene matches do not reach 5 bases of it. Measured from the cysteine to the phenylalanine, the CDR3 is 17 residues long. Only the CDR3 portion is preserved as DNA: 51 bases, with reading frame beginning at the first base. For commercial TCRB immunosequencing, roughly 0.5 micrograms of biopsy DNA were submitted for each sample. CDR3 regions were amplified from genomic DNA by Adaptive Biotechnology using a two-step, amplification bias-controlled multiplex PCR. Primers covering every V and J gene segment were used in the first PCR, while barcodes and Illumina adapters were added in the second PCR. An Illumina instrument was used to sequence the CDR3 libraries. Per the authors' processing: Vendor-provided pipelines were combined with custom analysis of raw data in R/Bioconductor under R version 3.3.0. Clonality, which ranges from 0 to 1, was calculated as the inverse of the normalised Shannon entropy across all productive clones. The repertoire share taken up by the top 100 clones defined high-frequency clones, and only clones that passed a 95% confidence test were kept. Overlap between samples was measured with the Morisita-Horn index, while repertoire diversity was measured with the Simpson index. This is the immuneACCESS table as TCRdb keeps it, with only in-frame sequences that have V and J called. A part of the clones is gone; compared with another copy, unresolved V genes explain less than half, and the rest is unexplained. V and J calls and clone size are copied from that table; D and trimming were computed from the DNA. In all, the sample holds over 9,500 clones, and more than 65% of those were seen once. The ten largest clones take up about 25% of the sample.

This sequence was found in an adult with Crohn's disease. This chain joins TRBV5-1 to TRBJ2-3, with 10 bases aligning to TRBD2. The sequenced sample consisted of ileal tissue. The DNA sequence is given as TGCGCCAGCAGCTTGGCCCCTAGCGGGAGAGGCACAGATACGCAGTATTTT. The translation is CASSLAPSGRGTDTQYF.